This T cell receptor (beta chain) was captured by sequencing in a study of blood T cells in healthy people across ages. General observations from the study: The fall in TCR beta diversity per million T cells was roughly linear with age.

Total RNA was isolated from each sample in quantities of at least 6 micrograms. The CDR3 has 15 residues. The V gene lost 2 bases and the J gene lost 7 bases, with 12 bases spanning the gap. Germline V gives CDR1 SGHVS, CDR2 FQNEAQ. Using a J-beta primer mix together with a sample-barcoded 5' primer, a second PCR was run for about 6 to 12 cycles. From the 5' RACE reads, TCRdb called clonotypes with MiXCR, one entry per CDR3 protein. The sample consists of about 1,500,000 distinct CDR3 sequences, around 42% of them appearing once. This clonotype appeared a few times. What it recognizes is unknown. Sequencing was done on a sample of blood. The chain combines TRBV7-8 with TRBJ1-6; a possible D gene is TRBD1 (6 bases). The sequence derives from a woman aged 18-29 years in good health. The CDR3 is CASSLTEGGNSPLHF. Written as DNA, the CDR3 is TGTGCCAGCAGCTTAACGGAGGGGGGAAATTCACCCCTCCACTTT.